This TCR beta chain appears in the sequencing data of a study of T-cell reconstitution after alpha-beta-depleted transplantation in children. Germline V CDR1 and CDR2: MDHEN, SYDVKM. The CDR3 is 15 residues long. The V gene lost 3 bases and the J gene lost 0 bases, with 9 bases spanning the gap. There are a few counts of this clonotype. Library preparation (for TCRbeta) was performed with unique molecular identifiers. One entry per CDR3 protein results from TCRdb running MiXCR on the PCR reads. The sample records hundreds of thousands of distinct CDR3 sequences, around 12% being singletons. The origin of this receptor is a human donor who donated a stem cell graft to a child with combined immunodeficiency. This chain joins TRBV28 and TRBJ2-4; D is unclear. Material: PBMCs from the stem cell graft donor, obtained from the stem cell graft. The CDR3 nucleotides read TGTGCCAGCAGTTTTAATACCCAAGCCAAAAACATTCAGTACTTC. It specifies CASSFNTQAKNIQYF.